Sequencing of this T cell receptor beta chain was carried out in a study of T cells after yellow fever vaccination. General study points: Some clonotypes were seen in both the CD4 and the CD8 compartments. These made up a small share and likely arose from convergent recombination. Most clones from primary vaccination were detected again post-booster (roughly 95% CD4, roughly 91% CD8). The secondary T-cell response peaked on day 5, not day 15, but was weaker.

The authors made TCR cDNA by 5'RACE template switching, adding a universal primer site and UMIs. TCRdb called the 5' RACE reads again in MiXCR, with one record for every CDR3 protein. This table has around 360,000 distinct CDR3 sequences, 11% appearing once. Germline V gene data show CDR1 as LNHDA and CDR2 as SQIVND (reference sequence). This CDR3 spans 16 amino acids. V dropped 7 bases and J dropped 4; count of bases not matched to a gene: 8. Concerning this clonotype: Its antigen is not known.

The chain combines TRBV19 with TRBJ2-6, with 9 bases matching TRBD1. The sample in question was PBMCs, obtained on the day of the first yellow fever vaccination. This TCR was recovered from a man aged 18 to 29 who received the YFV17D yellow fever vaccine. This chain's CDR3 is CASTPTGGSGANVLTF. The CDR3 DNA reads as TGTGCCAGTACCCCGACAGGGGGATCCGGGGCCAACGTCCTGACTTTC. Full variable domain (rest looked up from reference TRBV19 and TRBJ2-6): DGGITQSPKYLFRKEGQNVTLSCEQNLNHDAMYWYRQDPGQGLRLIYYSQIVNDFQKGDIAEGYSVSREKKESFPLTVTSAQKNPTAFYLCASTPTGGSGANVLTFGAGSRLTVL.